Below, 7 T cell receptor beta chains from the same sample are listed, as sequenced in a study of blood T cell repertoires in COVID-19. Generated by immunoSEQ multiplex PCR, the TCRdb table keeps only in-frame clones and is missing some. The sample consists of around 31,000 clones, 85% to 90% of them appearing once. The sequenced sample was peripheral blood. Source of these receptors: a human donor with active COVID-19. The donor label of this sample is uncertain.

This sequence joins TRBV18 and TRBJ1-3; 8 bases fit TRBD1. Unmatched junction bases numbered 1, after V lost 4 bases and J lost 2 bases. The CDR3 is 14 residues long. The germline gives CDR1 KGHSH, CDR2 LQKENI. The chain's CDR3 is CASSQDRAGNTIYF. Here the CDR3 DNA reads TGTGCCAGCTCACAGGACAGGGCTGGAAACACCATATATTTT.

V usage is TRBV7-2 and J usage is TRBJ2-1, with D maybe TRBD2 (6 bases). Looked up from germline, CDR1 is SGHTA and CDR2 is FQGNSA. V lost 3 bases and J 4 bases, leaving 25 bases between the germline ends. The CDR3 consists of 19 residues. CDR3 residues: CASSFGFSGRGGFYNEQFF. CDR3 bases: TGTGCCAGCAGCTTCGGTTTTTCCGGGCGGGGAGGCTTTTACAATGAGCAGTTCTTC.

The chain couples TRBV6-5 to TRBJ2-7, with D possibly matching TRBD2 (6 bases). Trimming cost V 1 base and J 6 bases, with 7 bases left between them. The CDR3 is made up of 12 amino acids. Germline values: CDR1 MNHEY, CDR2 SVGAGI. CDR3 region: CASSYLGGEQYF. CDR3 coding DNA: TGTGCCAGCAGTTACTTGGGAGGCGAGCAGTACTTC.

The chain recombines TRBV3-1 (or the pseudogene TRBV3-2) with TRBJ1-5; the D gene is possibly TRBD1 (5 bases). The V gene lost 4 bases and the J gene lost 3 bases, with 13 bases spanning the gap. Germline V CDR1 and CDR2: LGHDT, YNNKEL (reference sequence). The CDR3 sequence is 15 residues long. Here the CDR3 reads CASSLGRGANQPQHF. CDR3 in DNA: TGTGCCAGCAGCCTCGGGCGGGGCGCCAATCAGCCCCAGCATTTT.

The rearrangement links TRBV20-1 to TRBJ1-5, with 8 bases that match TRBD1. V dropped 3 bases and J dropped 2; count of bases not matched to a gene: 3. Germline loops: CDR1 DFQATT, CDR2 SNEGSKA (reference sequence). The CDR3 runs to 14 residues. CDR3 loop: CSASQGAGNQPQHF. CDR3 nucleotides: TGCAGTGCTAGTCAGGGGGCGGGCAATCAGCCCCAGCATTTT.

The chain employs TRBV14 and TRBJ1-2, with D possibly being TRBD1 (5 bases). This CDR3 is 15 amino acids long. The V gene's germline CDR1 is SGHDN and CDR2 FVKESK. V was trimmed by 1 base and J by 5 bases, leaving 14 bases between them. CDR3 residues: CASSQVPGRGYGYTF. The DNA for the CDR3 is TGTGCCAGCAGCCAAGTACCGGGCCGGGGGTATGGCTACACCTTC.

The V gene is TRBV6-5, the J gene TRBJ2-1; D possibly corresponds to TRBD2 (6 bases). Between the trimmed V and J ends, which lost 4 bases and 7 bases, there was a span of 14 bases. CDR1 is MNHEY, CDR2 SVGAGI, per germline. The CDR3 is 14 amino acids. CDR3 sequence reads: CASSWGSSENEQFF. The CDR3 DNA reads TGTGCCAGCAGTTGGGGGTCTAGCGAGAATGAGCAGTTCTTC.